What follows are 5 T cell receptor beta chains derived from one specimen sequenced in a study of radiotherapy plus CTLA-4 blockade in lung cancer. Sequencing was performed with immunoSEQ multiplex PCR; in TCRdb, only in-frame clones are kept and a portion is missing. The sample has 24,000 or so clones, 70% to 75% seen once. Sequencing was performed on peripheral blood, taken from a patient treated with radiotherapy plus ipilimumab. The receptor source for this set is a human donor with non-small cell lung cancer whose response to radiotherapy plus ipilimumab could not be evaluated.

This clone was counted between two and nine times. The V gene is TRBV10-2, the J gene TRBJ1-1; 7 bases are shared with TRBD1. V lost 5 bases and J lost 1; bases outside the gene matches: 4. The length of the CDR3 is 14 residues. The germline V gene has CDR1 WSHSY and CDR2 SAAADI. The CDR3 DNA is TGCGCCAGCAGTAACAGGGGAGGGAACACTGAAGCTTTCTTT. Translation gives CASSNRGGNTEAFF.

The genes are TRBV2 and TRBJ2-1; 7 bases match TRBD1. The CDR3 sequence is 15 residues long. CDR1 and CDR2 from the germline V gene are SNHLY and FYNNEI. The junction had 12 bases not matched to a gene; V was cut back by 6 bases and J by 7 bases. The CDR3 DNA reads TGTGCCAGCAGGAGAGCCGACAGGGCCGGGAATGAGCAGTTCTTC. It translates to CASRRADRAGNEQFF.

The V and J genes are TRBV4-3 and TRBJ2-6; perhaps TRBD1 as D (6 bases). The CDR3 extends over 14 amino acids. Trimming took 7 bases from V and 2 from J, leaving 9 bases between them. Germline CDR1 is LGHNA and CDR2 is YSLEER. The CDR3 here is CASTHRAGANVLTF. The CDR3 nucleotides are TGCGCCAGCACCCACAGGGCTGGGGCCAACGTCCTGACTTTC.

The chain links TRBV4-1 to TRBJ2-1; 10 nucleotides align to TRBD2. The V and J ends lost 5 bases and 8 bases, in that order; junction bases with no gene match: 9. The CDR3 covers 15 residues. Germline CDR1 reads MGHRA; CDR2 reads YSYEKL. The CDR3 DNA sequence: TGCGCCAGCAGCAGAACTAGCGGGGAATTCTATGAGCAGTTCTTC. This codes for CASSRTSGEFYEQFF.

This clone showed up just a few times. This sequence joins TRBV5-1 and TRBJ2-7, with D maybe TRBD1 (7 bases). Trimming took 6 bases from V and 1 from J, leaving 11 bases between them. This CDR3 contains 13 residues. Germline-derived CDR1 and CDR2 are SGHRS and YFSETQ. The CDR3 DNA sequence: TGCGCCAGCAAGGGGGGACAGTCCTACGAGCAGTACTTC. Its protein product is CASKGGQSYEQYF.